This T cell receptor beta chain was identified in a study of blood T cell repertoires in COVID-19. The wider study: Collection of acute and convalescent COVID-19 samples took place in the United States, Italy and Spain. The cDNA or gDNA used as material had been derived from T cells, B-cell-depleted T cells, or PBMCs.

How the authors handled the data: Cell counts per sample came from amplifying reference gene primers. Sequenced by immunoSEQ multiplex PCR; TCRdb stores in-frame clones only, minus some. V and J calls and clone size are as listed in that table; D and trimming were resolved from the DNA. Of about 82,000 clones listed, 83% were seen once; the top ten hold 15% to 20%. This CDR3 has 13 amino acids. Germline V gene sequence: CDR1 SGHTA, CDR2 FQGNSA. With 3 bases clipped from V and 5 bases from J, the junction kept 3 bases outside the gene matches. The source material was peripheral blood. The TCR originated in a woman aged 60 to 75 with acute or convalescent COVID-19. The chain employs TRBV7-2 and TRBJ1-1, with 7 bases identical to TRBD1. CDR3 region: CASSFRQGTEAFF. The CDR3 coding sequence is TGTGCCAGCAGCTTCCGACAGGGAACTGAAGCTTTCTTT.